Below, 28 T cell receptor beta chains from the same sample are listed, as sequenced in a study of glioma-infiltrating T cells after dendritic cell vaccination. Assay: immunoSEQ multiplex PCR; the TCRdb copy retains only in-frame clones and omits some. This sample has roughly 82,000 clones; over 85% occur once, and the top ten carry approximately 3.2%. Sequencing was performed on blood, taken before dendritic cell vaccination. The receptors derive from a human donor with glioblastoma.

The rearrangement uses TRBV6-4 and TRBJ2-1; 15 nucleotides line up with TRBD2. With V trimmed by 4 bases and J by 7 bases, 5 bases remained unmatched. The CDR3 extends over 16 amino acids. Germline assignment: CDR1 MRHNA and CDR2 SNTAGT. CDR3 sequence (DNA): TGTGCCAGCAGTGGGACTAGCGGGGGGGCCGGGAATGAGCAGTTCTTC. Its translation is CASSGTSGGAGNEQFF.

The CDR3 DNA is TGCGCCAGCAGCCAAGGGGGGGCCGAAGCTTTCTTT. Its translation is CASSQGGAEAFF. The chain recombines TRBV5-1 with TRBJ1-1; possible D gene TRBD1, 6 bases. With 4 bases removed from V and 8 bases from J, the gap between germline ends came to 12 bases. Germline V gives CDR1 SGHRS, CDR2 YFSETQ. This CDR3 has 12 residues.

This rearrangement joins TRBV30 to TRBJ2-7; 10 bases map to TRBD1. Germline loops: CDR1 GTSNPN, CDR2 SVGIG (reference sequence). Trimming cost V 1 base and J 6 bases; bases outside gene matches: 6. The CDR3 contains 14 residues. The CDR3 nucleotides are TGTGCCTGGAGTGCCGGGACAGGGGTCCGCGAGCAGTACTTC. Protein product: CAWSAGTGVREQYF.

The CDR3 reads CASSGTTENTGELFF. The DNA of the CDR3 is TGCGCCAGCAGTGGCACCACAGAGAACACCGGGGAGCTGTTTTTT. The chain carries TRBV5-1 and TRBJ2-2; D is unresolved. Germline lookup yields CDR1 SGHRS and CDR2 YFSETQ. The CDR3 contains 15 residues. Trimming cost V 5 bases and J 1 base, with 12 bases left between them.

The V call is TRBV27, the J call TRBJ2-3, with D maybe TRBD2 (6 bases). The length of the CDR3 is 18 residues. Germline V gene sequence: CDR1 MNHEY, CDR2 SMNVEV (reference sequence). V was pared by 5 bases and J by 4 bases, with 25 bases between. CDR3 in DNA: TGTGCCAGCAGTGTTTCCGGGACTTTTCTCCCTCGATCAGATACGCAGTATTTT. Translating gives CASSVSGTFLPRSDTQYF.

CDR3 DNA: TGTGCCAGCAGCTTACCAGGGAACGAGCAGTACTTC. It codes for CASSLPGNEQYF. V is TRBV11-3 and J is TRBJ2-7; D may be TRBD1 (5 bases). Trimming removed 2 bases at V and 5 bases at J, with 7 bases between. The germline V gene encodes CDR1 SGHNT and CDR2 YENEEA. This CDR3 contains 12 residues. The whole variable domain, filled in from reference TRBV11-3 and TRBJ2-7, reads EAGVVQSPRYKIIEKKQPVAFWCNPISGHNTLYWYLQNLGQGPELLIRYENEEAVDDSQLPKDRFSAERLKGVDSTLKIQPAELGDSAVYLCASSLPGNEQYFGPGTRLTVT.

The J gene is TRBJ1-1, the V gene TRBV7-9, with a weak D call TRBD1 (6 bases). This CDR3 is built from 15 residues. Germline V lookup: CDR1 SEHNR, CDR2 FQNEAQ (reference sequence). Deletions cut 2 bases from V and 3 bases from J, with 13 bases between. The CDR3 coding sequence is TGTGCCAGCAGCTTACTGGGGGCGAAGGACACTGAAGCTTTCTTT. Residues: CASSLLGAKDTEAFF. The variable domain in full, with the rest retrieved from reference TRBV7-9 and TRBJ1-1, is DTGVSQNPRHKITKRGQNVTFRCDPISEHNRLYWYRQTLGQGPEFLTYFQNEAQLEKSRLLSDRFSAERPKGSFSTLEIQRTEQGDSAMYLCASSLLGAKDTEAFFGQGTRLTVV.

This chain joins TRBV5-8 and TRBJ2-1; TRBD2 matches 7 bases. Looked up from germline, CDR1 is SGHTS and CDR2 is YDEGEE. CDR3 length: 14 amino acids. Unmatched junction bases numbered 3, after V lost 0 bases and J lost 6 bases. In DNA, the CDR3 is TGTGCCAGCAGCTTGGGACTAGCAGGCAATGAGCAGTTCTTC. Protein sequence: CASSLGLAGNEQFF.

The V gene is TRBV10-3, the J gene TRBJ2-3; D may be TRBD2 (6 bases). This CDR3 is 17 amino acids long. Germline lookup yields CDR1 ENHRY and CDR2 SYGVKD. Deletions cut 6 bases from V and 0 bases from J, with 19 bases between. CDR3: CAIRIDNSGSSTDTQYF. The CDR3 region has the DNA TGTGCCATCAGGATCGACAATAGCGGCTCTAGCACAGATACGCAGTATTTT.

The chain employs TRBV5-1 and TRBJ2-1; TRBD2 matches 7 bases. Germline CDR1 SGHRS, CDR2 YFSETQ. The CDR3 contains 13 residues. V lost 3 bases to trimming and J lost 6 bases; unmatched junction nucleotides: 3. The CDR3 sequence: CASSSWTSNEQFF. As DNA, the CDR3 is TGCGCCAGCAGCTCTTGGACTAGCAATGAGCAGTTCTTC.

This clone was found once. The genes are TRBV2 and TRBJ1-1, with TRBD1 matching over 8 bases. Germline CDR1 SNHLY, CDR2 FYNNEI. V lost 6 bases to trimming and J lost 3 bases; unmatched junction nucleotides: 6. CDR3 length: 14 residues. CDR3 DNA: TGTGCCAGCAGACAGGGGGTAGGGTACACTGAAGCTTTCTTT. Translated: CASRQGVGYTEAFF.

V gene TRBV9 combines with J gene TRBJ1-4, with D unclear. Trimming cost V 2 bases and J 3 bases, with 11 bases left between them. Germline assignment: CDR1 SGDLS and CDR2 YYNGEE. The CDR3 covers 15 residues. The CDR3 protein is CASSVAEGPNEKLFF. DNA for the CDR3: TGTGCCAGCAGCGTTGCCGAGGGCCCTAATGAAAAACTGTTTTTT.

This sequence joins TRBV5-1 and TRBJ2-3, with unresolved D. The CDR3 spans 13 residues. Trimming cost V 5 bases and J 1 base, with 8 bases left between them. In germline, CDR1 is SGHRS, CDR2 YFSETQ. CDR3 coding DNA: TGCGCCAGCAGGAGGCCGGGCACAGATACGCAGTATTTT. This codes for CASRRPGTDTQYF.

This sequence joins TRBV7-2 and TRBJ1-5, with 7 bases matching TRBD1. The CDR3 has 14 amino acids. The V gene's germline CDR1 is SGHTA and CDR2 FQGNSA. V was pared by 5 bases and J by 4 bases, with 5 bases of the junction left unmatched. The CDR3, as DNA: TGTGCCAGCAGCCCAGACAGGGATAATCAGCCCCAGCATTTT. Translation gives CASSPDRDNQPQHF.

Comment on this clone: Distinct nucleotide sequences in the sample also encode this CDR3. The gene calls are TRBV11-3 and TRBJ2-7; D may be TRBD2 (5 bases). Trimming stripped 5 bases from V and 6 bases from J, with 11 bases between. Germline V CDR1 and CDR2: SGHNT, YENEEA. This CDR3 comprises 12 residues. CDR3 loop: CASSPPAGEQYF. The CDR3 nucleotides read TGTGCCAGCAGCCCCCCCGCGGGCGAGCAGTACTTC.

The genes are TRBV5-8 and TRBJ2-5, with a weak D call TRBD1 (5 bases). The CDR3 sequence is 14 residues long. Germline assignment: CDR1 SGHTS and CDR2 YDEGEE. V shed 4 bases and J shed 1 base, with 11 bases lying between them. The CDR3 protein is CASSLPTVQETQYF. CDR3 DNA: TGTGCCAGCAGCCTACCGACAGTCCAAGAGACCCAGTACTTC.

The rearrangement links TRBV5-6 to TRBJ2-7, with TRBD2 matching over 14 bases. This CDR3 is built from 16 residues. From germline, CDR1 is SGHDT and CDR2 YYEEEE. Trimming took 4 bases from V and 4 from J; bases not matched to a gene: 7. The DNA of the CDR3 is TGTGCCAGCAGCCAGGGGACTAGCGGGAGATCGTACGAGCAGTACTTC. Translating it yields CASSQGTSGRSYEQYF.

The gene calls are TRBV5-1 and TRBJ2-5; 7 bases agree with TRBD1. The J call may be wrong; the DNA end is better matched by TRBJ2-7. This CDR3 region has 15 residues. CDR1 SGHRS and CDR2 YFSETQ come from the germline V gene. The CDR3 spells CASSSGQPGSYEQYF. In DNA form, the CDR3 reads TGCGCCAGCAGCTCGGGACAGCCTGGAAGCTACGAGCAGTACTTC.

This clone was seen more than once but under ten times. The identical CDR3 is also encoded by other nucleotide sequences in the sample. The chain has TRBV6-1 and TRBJ2-7, with 9 bases that match TRBD2. The CDR3 totals 15 residues. Germline CDR1 MNHNS, CDR2 SASEGT. The J segment lost 4 bases and the V segment lost 3 bases, leaving 7 bases of the junction unmatched. The CDR3 DNA is TGTGCCAGCAGTGATTCTAGCGGGGTTCCTTACGAGCAGTACTTC. Its protein is CASSDSSGVPYEQYF.

The chain joins TRBV18 to TRBJ2-5, with D possibly being TRBD2 (6 bases). The V end was cut by 1 base, the J end by 1 base, with 13 bases between. CDR1 and CDR2 from the germline V gene are KGHSH and LQKENI. CDR3 size: 16 residues. The CDR3, as DNA: TGTGCCAGCTCACCACTCCGTGCGGGGATCCAAGAGACCCAGTACTTC. Its translation: CASSPLRAGIQETQYF.

This rearrangement joins TRBV28 to TRBJ2-2; D is undetermined. CDR3 size: 15 residues. V was trimmed by 2 bases and J by 1 base, leaving 8 bases between them. CDR1 is MDHEN, CDR2 SYDVKM, per germline. The CDR3 here is CASSLISGNTGELFF. In nucleotides, the CDR3 is TGTGCCAGCAGTTTAATATCGGGGAACACCGGGGAGCTGTTTTTT.

J is TRBJ2-1 and V is TRBV6-5; tentative D call: TRBD1 (5 bases). V shed 6 bases and J shed 1 base, with 13 bases lying between them. CDR3 length: 15 amino acids. Germline assignment: CDR1 MNHEY and CDR2 SVGAGI. The DNA of the CDR3 is TGTGCCAGCAGACCCCTCCGGACATCCTACAATGAGCAGTTCTTC. Translated, it gives CASRPLRTSYNEQFF.

The chain couples TRBV27 to TRBJ1-4; 10 nucleotides align to TRBD1. J was trimmed by 7 bases and V by 6 bases; bases with no gene match: 11. Germline loops: CDR1 MNHEY, CDR2 SMNVEV (reference sequence). The CDR3 sequence is 16 residues long. The CDR3 DNA reads as TGTGCCAGCAGGCAAAATCTCGGGACAGGGGTTGAAAAACTGTTTTTT. Its translation is CASRQNLGTGVEKLFF.

The chain links TRBV29-1 to TRBJ2-2; 10 nucleotides match TRBD2. With 6 bases clipped from V and 1 base from J, the junction kept 5 bases outside the gene matches. CDR1 and CDR2 from the germline V gene are SQVTM and ANQGSEA. The CDR3 has 15 residues. CDR3 sequence reads: CSVLGLARNTGELFF. The CDR3 DNA sequence: TGCAGCGTGCTGGGACTAGCGAGGAACACCGGGGAGCTGTTTTTT.

The chain uses TRBV5-1 and TRBJ2-2; 10 nucleotides align to TRBD2. The J segment lost 6 bases and the V segment lost 2 bases, leaving 16 bases of the junction unmatched. Germline V gives CDR1 SGHRS, CDR2 YFSETQ. This CDR3 is 19 amino acids long. The CDR3 reads CASSFVDRVRLAGPGELFF. DNA of the CDR3: TGCGCCAGCAGCTTTGTAGACAGGGTACGACTAGCGGGTCCCGGGGAGCTGTTTTTT.

The chain carries TRBV27 and TRBJ2-1, with D perhaps matching TRBD2 (6 bases). V was trimmed by 6 bases and J by 5 bases, leaving 8 bases between them. Germline V lookup: CDR1 MNHEY, CDR2 SMNVEV (reference sequence). CDR3 length: 12 amino acids. The CDR3, as DNA: TGTGCCAGCAGGCCGGGAGACAATGAGCAGTTCTTC. Its protein product is CASRPGDNEQFF.

This chain uses TRBV4-2 with TRBJ2-1, with 10 nucleotides matching TRBD2. The CDR3 consists of 18 residues. The germline CDR1 and CDR2 sequences are LGHNA and YNFKEQ. Trimming at V came to 1 base and at J to 9 bases, leaving 15 bases not matched to a gene. In DNA, the CDR3 is TGTGCCAGCAGCCAAGTCCCGCGACCACAGCGGGAGGGGAGTGAGCAGTTCTTC. Its translation: CASSQVPRPQREGSEQFF.

The chain employs TRBV4-2 and TRBJ2-3; 12 bases are shared with TRBD2. Germline values: CDR1 LGHNA, CDR2 YNFKEQ. J was trimmed by 6 bases and V by 4 bases; bases with no gene match: 8. The CDR3 contains 16 residues. CDR3 nucleotides: TGTGCCAGCAGCCGACTACTAGCGGGAGGAGGGGATACGCAGTATTTT. Protein sequence: CASSRLLAGGGDTQYF.